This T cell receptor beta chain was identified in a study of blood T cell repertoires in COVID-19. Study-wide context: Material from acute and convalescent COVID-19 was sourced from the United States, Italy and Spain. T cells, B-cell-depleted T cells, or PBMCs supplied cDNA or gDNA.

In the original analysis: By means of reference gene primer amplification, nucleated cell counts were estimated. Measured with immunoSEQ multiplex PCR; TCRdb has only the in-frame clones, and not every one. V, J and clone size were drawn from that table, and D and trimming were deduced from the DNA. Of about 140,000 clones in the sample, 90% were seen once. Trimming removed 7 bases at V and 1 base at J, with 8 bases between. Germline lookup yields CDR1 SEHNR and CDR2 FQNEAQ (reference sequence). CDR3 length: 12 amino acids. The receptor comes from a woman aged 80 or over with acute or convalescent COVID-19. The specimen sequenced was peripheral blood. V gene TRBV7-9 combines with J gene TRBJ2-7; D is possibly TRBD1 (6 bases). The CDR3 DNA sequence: TGTGCCAGCACGGACAGTTCCTACGAGCAGTACTTC. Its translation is CASTDSSYEQYF.